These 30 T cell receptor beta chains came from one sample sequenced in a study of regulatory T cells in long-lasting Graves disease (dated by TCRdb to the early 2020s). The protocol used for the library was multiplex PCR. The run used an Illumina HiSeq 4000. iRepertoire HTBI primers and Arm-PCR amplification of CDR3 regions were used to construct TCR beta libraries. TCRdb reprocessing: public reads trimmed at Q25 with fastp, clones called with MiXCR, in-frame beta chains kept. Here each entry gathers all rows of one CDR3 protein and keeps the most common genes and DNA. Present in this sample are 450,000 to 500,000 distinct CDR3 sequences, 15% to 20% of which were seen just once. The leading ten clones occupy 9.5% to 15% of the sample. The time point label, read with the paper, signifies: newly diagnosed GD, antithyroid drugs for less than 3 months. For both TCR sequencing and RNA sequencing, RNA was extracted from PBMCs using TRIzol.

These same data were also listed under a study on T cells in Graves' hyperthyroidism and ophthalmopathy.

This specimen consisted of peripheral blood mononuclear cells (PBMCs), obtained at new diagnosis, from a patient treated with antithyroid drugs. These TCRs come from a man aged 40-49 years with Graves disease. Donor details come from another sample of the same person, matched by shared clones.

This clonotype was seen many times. This CDR3 is CASSWTGDTEAFF. CDR3 nucleotides: TGCGCCAGCAGCTGGACAGGGGACACTGAAGCTTTCTTT. The chain has TRBV5-1 and TRBJ1-1; 9 nucleotides align to TRBD1. Germline V CDR1 and CDR2: SGHRS, YFSETQ. CDR3 length: 13 residues. Trimming took 3 bases from V and 3 from J; bases not matched to a gene: 0.

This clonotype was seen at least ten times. The CDR3 sequence is CASSANGRRGDTQYF. CDR3 in DNA: TGTGCCAGCAGCGCCAACGGGCGGAGGGGAGATACGCAGTATTTT. The genes are TRBV9 and TRBJ2-3, with a weak D call TRBD2 (6 bases). Germline-derived CDR1 and CDR2 are SGDLS and YYNGEE. The CDR3 covers 15 residues. The germline V and J ends were trimmed by 3 bases and 5 bases, with 16 bases remaining between them.

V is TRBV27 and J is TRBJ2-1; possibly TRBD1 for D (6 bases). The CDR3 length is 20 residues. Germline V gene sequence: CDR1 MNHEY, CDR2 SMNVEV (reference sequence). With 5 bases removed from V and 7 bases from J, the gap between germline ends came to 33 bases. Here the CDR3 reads CASSEGRSFGTNNQGNEQFF. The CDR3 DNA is TGTGCCAGCAGTGAGGGGCGAAGCTTCGGGACAAACAACCAGGGGAATGAGCAGTTCTTC.

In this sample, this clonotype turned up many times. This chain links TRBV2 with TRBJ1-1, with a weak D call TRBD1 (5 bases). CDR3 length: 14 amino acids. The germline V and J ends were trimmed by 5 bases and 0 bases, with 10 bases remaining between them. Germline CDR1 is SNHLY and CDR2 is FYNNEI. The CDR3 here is CASSRQIMNTEAFF. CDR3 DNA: TGTGCCAGCAGTCGACAGATCATGAACACTGAAGCTTTCTTT.

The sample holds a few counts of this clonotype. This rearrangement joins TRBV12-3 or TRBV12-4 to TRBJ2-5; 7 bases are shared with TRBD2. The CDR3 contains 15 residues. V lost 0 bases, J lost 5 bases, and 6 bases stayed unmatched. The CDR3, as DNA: TGTGCCAGCAGTTTAGCGGGAGGGCCGGTCGAGACCCAGTACTTC. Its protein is CASSLAGGPVETQYF.

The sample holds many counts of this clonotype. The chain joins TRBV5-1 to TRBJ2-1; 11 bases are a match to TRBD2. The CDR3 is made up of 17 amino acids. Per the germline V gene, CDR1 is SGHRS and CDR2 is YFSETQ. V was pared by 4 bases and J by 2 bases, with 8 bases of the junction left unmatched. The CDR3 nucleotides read TGCGCCAGCAGCCCTTTAGCGGGAGGGCCTCCCTACAATGAGCAGTTCTTC. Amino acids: CASSPLAGGPPYNEQFF.

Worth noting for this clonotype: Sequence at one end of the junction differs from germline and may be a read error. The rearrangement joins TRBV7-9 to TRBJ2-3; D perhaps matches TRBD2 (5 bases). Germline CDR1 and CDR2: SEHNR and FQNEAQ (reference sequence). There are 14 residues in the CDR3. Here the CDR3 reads CASSSDFPTDTLYF. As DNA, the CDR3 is TGTGCCAGCAGCTCGGACTTCCCCACAGATACGCTGTATTTT.

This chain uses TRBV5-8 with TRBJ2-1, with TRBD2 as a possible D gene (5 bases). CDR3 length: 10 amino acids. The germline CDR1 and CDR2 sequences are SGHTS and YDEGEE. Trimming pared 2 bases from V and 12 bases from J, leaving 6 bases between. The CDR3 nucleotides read TGTGCCAGCAGCTTCCGGGGGCAGTTCTTC. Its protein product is CASSFRGQFF.

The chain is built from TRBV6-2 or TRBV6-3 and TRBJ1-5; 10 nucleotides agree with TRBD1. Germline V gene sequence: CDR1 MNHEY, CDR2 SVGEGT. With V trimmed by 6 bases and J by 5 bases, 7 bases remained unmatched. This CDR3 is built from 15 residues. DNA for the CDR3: TGTGCCAGCAGGGACAGGGGGTTAGAGGATCAGCCCCAGCATTTT. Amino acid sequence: CASRDRGLEDQPQHF.

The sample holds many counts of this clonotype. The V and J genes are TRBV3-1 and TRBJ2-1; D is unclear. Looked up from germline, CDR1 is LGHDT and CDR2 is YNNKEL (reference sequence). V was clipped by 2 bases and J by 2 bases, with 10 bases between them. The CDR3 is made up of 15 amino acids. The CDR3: CASSQREGTYNEQFF. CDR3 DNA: TGTGCCAGCAGCCAACGAGAAGGGACCTACAATGAGCAGTTCTTC.

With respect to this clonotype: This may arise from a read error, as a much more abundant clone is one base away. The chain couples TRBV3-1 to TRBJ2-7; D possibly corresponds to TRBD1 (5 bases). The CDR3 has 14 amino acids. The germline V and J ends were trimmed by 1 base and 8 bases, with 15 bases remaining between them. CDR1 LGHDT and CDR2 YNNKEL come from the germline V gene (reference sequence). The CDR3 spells CASSQAQGTHKQYF. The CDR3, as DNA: TGTGCCAGCAGCCAAGCTCAGGGTACCCACAAGCAGTACTTC.

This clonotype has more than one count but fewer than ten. The CDR3 protein is CASSLTGLYTEAFF. The DNA for the CDR3 is TGTGCCAGCAGTTTAACTGGTCTCTACACTGAAGCTTTCTTT. The chain is built from TRBV12-3 or TRBV12-4 and TRBJ1-1; D is undetermined. V lost 2 bases to trimming and J lost 3 bases, with 10 bases between them. This CDR3 is 14 amino acids long.

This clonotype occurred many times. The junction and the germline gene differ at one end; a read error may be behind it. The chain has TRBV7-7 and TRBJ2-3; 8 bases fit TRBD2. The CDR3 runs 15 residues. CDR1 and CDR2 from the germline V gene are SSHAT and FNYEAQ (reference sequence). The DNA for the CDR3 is TGTGCTAGCAGCGCCGGGACTAGACACACAGATACGCAGTATTTT. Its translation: CASSAGTRHTDTQYF.

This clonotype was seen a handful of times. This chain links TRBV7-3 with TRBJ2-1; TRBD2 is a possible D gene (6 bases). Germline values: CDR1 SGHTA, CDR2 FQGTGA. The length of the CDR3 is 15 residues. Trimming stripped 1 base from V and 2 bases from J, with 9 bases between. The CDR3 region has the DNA TGTGCCAGCAGCTTAAGTAGCGGTGCCTACAATGAGCAGTTCTTC. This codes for CASSLSSGAYNEQFF.

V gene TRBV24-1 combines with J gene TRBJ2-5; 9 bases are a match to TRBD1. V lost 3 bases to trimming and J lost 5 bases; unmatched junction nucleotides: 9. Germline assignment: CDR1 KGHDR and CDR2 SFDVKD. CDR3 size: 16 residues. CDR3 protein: CATSDPRGQGLETQYF. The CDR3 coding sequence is TGTGCCACCAGTGATCCCCGGGGACAGGGCCTTGAGACCCAGTACTTC.

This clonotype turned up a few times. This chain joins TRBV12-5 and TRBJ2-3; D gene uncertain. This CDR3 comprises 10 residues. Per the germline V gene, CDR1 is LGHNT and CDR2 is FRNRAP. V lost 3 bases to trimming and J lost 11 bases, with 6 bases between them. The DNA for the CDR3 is TGTGCTAGTGGTTTCCCACAGCAGTATTTT. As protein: CASGFPQQYF.

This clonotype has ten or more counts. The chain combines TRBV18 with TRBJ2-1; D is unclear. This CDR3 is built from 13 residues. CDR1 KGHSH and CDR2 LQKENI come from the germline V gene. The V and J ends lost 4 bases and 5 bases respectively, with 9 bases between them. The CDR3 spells CASSLTINNEQFF. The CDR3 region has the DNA TGTGCCAGCTCACTTACGATTAACAATGAGCAGTTCTTC.

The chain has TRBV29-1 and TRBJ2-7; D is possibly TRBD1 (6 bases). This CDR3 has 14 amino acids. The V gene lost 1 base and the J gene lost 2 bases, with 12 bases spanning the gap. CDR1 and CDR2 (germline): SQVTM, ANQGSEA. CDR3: CSVEVPGATYEQYF. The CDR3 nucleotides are TGCAGCGTTGAAGTCCCAGGGGCCACCTACGAGCAGTACTTC.

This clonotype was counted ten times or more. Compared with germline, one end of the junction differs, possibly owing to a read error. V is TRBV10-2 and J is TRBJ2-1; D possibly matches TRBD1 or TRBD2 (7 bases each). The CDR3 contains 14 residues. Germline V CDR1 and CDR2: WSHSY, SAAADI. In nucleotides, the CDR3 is TGCGCCTGCAGGGGGGGACTACCGGACAATGAGCAGTTCTTC. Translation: CACRGGLPDNEQFF.

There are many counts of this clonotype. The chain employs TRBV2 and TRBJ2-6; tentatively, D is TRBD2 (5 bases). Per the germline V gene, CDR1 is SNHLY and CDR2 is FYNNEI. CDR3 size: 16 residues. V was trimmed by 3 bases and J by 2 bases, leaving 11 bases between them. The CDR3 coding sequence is TGTGCCAGCAGTGAGCGGGCAGGAACTGGGGCCAACGTCCTGACTTTC. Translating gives CASSERAGTGANVLTF.

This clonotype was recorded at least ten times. CDR3 bases: TGTGCCAGCAGTTTACGGGGATGGAATCAGCCCCAGCATTTT. The encoded protein is CASSLRGWNQPQHF. V usage is TRBV28 and J usage is TRBJ1-5, with unresolved D. Germline CDR1 and CDR2: MDHEN and SYDVKM. CDR3 length: 14 amino acids. V lost 2 bases and J lost 4, with 9 bases in between.

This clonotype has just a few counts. The CDR3 spells CASSLVRRQGASGETQYF. CDR3 in DNA: TGTGCCAGCAGCTTGGTTCGTCGACAGGGGGCTAGTGGAGAGACCCAGTACTTC. The gene calls are TRBV5-5 and TRBJ2-5, with 10 bases lining up with TRBD1. Germline trimming cut 0 bases from V and 4 bases from J; bases unmatched to any gene: 12. The CDR3 length is 18 residues. Germline loops: CDR1 SGHKS, CDR2 YYEKEE (reference sequence).

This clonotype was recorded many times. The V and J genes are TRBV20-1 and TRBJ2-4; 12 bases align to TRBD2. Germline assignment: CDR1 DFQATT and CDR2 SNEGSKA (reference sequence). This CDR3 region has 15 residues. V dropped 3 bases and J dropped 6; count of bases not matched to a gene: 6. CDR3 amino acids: CSASLAGGPTNIQYF. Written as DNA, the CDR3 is TGCAGTGCTAGCCTAGCGGGAGGGCCTACAAACATTCAGTACTTC.

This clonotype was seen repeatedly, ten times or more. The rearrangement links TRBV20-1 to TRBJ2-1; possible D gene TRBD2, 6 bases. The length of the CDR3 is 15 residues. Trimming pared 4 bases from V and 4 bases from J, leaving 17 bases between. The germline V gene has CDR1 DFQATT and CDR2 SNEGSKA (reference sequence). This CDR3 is CSAIYTGTGYNEQFF. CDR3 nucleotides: TGCAGTGCTATCTACACCGGGACTGGTTACAATGAGCAGTTCTTC.

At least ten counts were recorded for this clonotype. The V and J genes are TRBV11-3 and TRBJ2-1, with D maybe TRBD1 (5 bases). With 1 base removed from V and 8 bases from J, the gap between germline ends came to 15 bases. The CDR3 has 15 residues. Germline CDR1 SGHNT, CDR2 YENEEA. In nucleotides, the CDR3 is TGTGCCAGCAGCTTAGCTAGTGGGGCGAATTATGAGCAGTTCTTC. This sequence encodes CASSLASGANYEQFF.

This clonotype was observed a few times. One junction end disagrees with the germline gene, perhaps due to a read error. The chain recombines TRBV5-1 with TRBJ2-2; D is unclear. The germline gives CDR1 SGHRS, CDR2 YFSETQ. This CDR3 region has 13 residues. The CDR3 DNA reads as TGCGCCAGTAACTTGGGGAACGCCGGGGAGCTGTTTTTT. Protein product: CASNLGNAGELFF.

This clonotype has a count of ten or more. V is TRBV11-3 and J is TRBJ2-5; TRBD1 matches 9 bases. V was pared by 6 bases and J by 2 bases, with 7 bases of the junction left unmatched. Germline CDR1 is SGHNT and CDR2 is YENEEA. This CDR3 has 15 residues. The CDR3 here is CASSTGGYWQETQYF. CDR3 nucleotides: TGTGCCAGCAGTACAGGGGGCTACTGGCAAGAGACCCAGTACTTC.

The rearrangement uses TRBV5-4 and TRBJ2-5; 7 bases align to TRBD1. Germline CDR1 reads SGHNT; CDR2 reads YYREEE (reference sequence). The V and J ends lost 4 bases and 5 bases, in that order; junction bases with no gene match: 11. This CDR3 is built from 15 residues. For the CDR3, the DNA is TGTGCCAGCAGCGAACAGACAGGGATGAGGGAGACCCAGTACTTC. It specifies CASSEQTGMRETQYF.

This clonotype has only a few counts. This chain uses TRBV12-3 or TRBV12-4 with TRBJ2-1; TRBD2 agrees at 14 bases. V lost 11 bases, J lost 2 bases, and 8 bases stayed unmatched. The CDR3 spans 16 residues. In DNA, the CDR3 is TGTGCCCTCGGGACTAGCGGGAGAGGGACCTACAATGAGCAGTTCTTC. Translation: CALGTSGRGTYNEQFF.

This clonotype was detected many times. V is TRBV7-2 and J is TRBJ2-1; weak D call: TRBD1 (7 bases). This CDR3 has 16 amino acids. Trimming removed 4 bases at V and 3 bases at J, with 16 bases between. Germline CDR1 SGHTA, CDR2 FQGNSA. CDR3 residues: CASSSPRGVLYNEQFF. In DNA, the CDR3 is TGTGCCAGCAGCTCCCCCAGGGGGGTTCTCTACAATGAGCAGTTCTTC. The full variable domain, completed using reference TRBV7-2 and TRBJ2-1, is GAGVSQSPSNKVTEKGKDVELRCDPISGHTALYWYRQSLGQGLEFLIYFQGNSAPDKSGLPSDRFSAERTGGSVSTLTIQRTQQEDSAVYLCASSSPRGVLYNEQFFGPGTRLTVL.